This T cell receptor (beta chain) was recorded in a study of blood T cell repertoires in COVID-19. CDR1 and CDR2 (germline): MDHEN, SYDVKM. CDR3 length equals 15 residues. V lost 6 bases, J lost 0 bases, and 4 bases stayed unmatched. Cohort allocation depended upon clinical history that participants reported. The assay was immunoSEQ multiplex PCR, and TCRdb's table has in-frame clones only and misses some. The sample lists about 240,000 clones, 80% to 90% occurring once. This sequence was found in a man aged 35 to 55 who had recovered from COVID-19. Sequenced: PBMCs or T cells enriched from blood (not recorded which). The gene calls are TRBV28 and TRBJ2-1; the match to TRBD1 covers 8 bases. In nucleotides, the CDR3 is TGTGCCAGCAGCCGACAGGGGAGCTCCTACAATGAGCAGTTCTTC. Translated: CASSRQGSSYNEQFF. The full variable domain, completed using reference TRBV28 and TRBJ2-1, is DVKVTQSSRYLVKRTGEKVFLECVQDMDHENMFWYRQDPGLGLRLIYFSYDVKMKEKGDIPEGYSVSREKKERFSLILESASTNQTSMYLCASSRQGSSYNEQFFGPGTRLTVL.